Given below is one TCR beta chain in context. The antigen is not known. Trimming took 3 bases from V and 4 from J; bases not matched to a gene: 2. The CDR3 runs 13 residues. CDR1 is MDHEN and CDR2 is SYDVKM in the germline V gene. Clones were sequenced by immunoSEQ multiplex PCR, and TCRdb holds only the in-frame ones, with some missing. The data contain about 120,000 clones, roughly nine tenths of them seen just once; the ten biggest clones take up roughly 0.8%. These data come from a study of T cell clones after liver transplantation. In the study overall: Post-transplant blood was tracked for graft-donor-reactive T cell clones identified in a pre-transplant mixed lymphocyte reaction. Draws occurred before transplant, before withdrawal, and after complete or failed withdrawal.

Points from the study as a whole: Rather than being deleted, graft donor-reactive T cells may have moved into the graft. A larger donor-reactive than third-party decline suggested partial antigen-specific deletion.

The V call is TRBV28, the J call TRBJ1-2, with 7 bases aligning to TRBD1. The source material was CD4+ T cells from blood, sampled 12 months after liver transplant. This clonotype originated in a human patient who received a liver transplant. Some T cells could come from the graft donor. The CDR3 spells CASSFDRAYGYTF. The CDR3 region has the DNA TGTGCCAGCAGTTTTGACAGGGCCTATGGCTACACCTTC.